This T cell receptor beta chain was captured by sequencing in a study of OX40 agonist ivuxolimab in advanced cancers. Study information: Cohort: around 83% men, mean age about 62, aged roughly 20 to 79. Among those treated, three patients had partial responses, one with hepatocellular carcinoma and two with cutaneous melanoma. Points from the study as a whole: CD8+ T cells were the subset that, on average, had more expanded clones than CD4+.

This CDR3 has 15 amino acids. Trimming removed 5 bases from V and 4 bases from J, with 15 bases in between. CDR1 and CDR2 (germline): MDHEN, SYDVKM. Comments on this clone: Its antigen is unidentified.

Method: immunoSEQ multiplex PCR; TCRdb's copy keeps in-frame clones and lacks some. The profile shows nearly 25,000 clones, 78% of them singletons. Blood specimens came from baseline, cycle 4 day 1, and cycle 7 day 1. J is TRBJ1-5 and V is TRBV28; no clear D gene. The TCR sequence derives from an adult with an advanced solid tumor such as melanoma, head and neck, liver or kidney cancer. The sequencing used CD4+ or CD8+ T cells sorted from blood, collected in a trial of the OX40 agonist ivuxolimab. CDR3 loop: CASSPPGNGNQPQHF. The CDR3, as DNA: TGTGCCAGCAGTCCCCCAGGTAATGGGAATCAGCCCCAGCATTTT.